The 32 T cell receptor beta chains below were found in one sample sequenced in a study of identical twins (dated by TCRdb to 2016 to 2018). The library was built by means of 5' RACE. The instrument was an Illumina HiSeq 2000. Using fastp at Q25 and MiXCR, TCRdb reprocessed the public reads and kept productive beta chains. One record per CDR3 amino acid sequence lists the most common genes and DNA. This sample gives roughly 700,000 distinct CDR3 sequences in total; roughly 8% of them show up just once. Clones ranked in the top ten supply around 0.98% of the sample. This same sample was also part of a study on yellow fever vaccine responses in identical twins.

The material sequenced was PBMCs. Receptors were obtained from a woman between 18 and 29 years old in good health.

J is TRBJ1-1 and V is TRBV4-2, with TRBD1 matching 9 bases. V was clipped by 4 bases and J by 1 base; unmatched bases: 7. The germline V gene has CDR1 LGHNA and CDR2 YNFKEQ. This CDR3 has 16 residues. The CDR3 loop is CASSPRDRDTNTEAFF. The DNA for the CDR3 is TGTGCCAGCAGCCCCCGGGACAGGGATACGAACACTGAAGCTTTCTTT.

The chain carries TRBV6-1 and TRBJ1-1, with D unresolved. With 8 bases removed from V and 1 base from J, the gap between germline ends came to 14 bases. Germline CDR1 is MNHNS and CDR2 is SASEGT. The CDR3 totals 14 residues. CDR3 in amino acids: CASHTDNANTEAFF. The DNA of the CDR3 is TGTGCCAGCCATACCGACAATGCGAACACTGAAGCTTTCTTT.

This chain connects TRBV27 to TRBJ2-7; 7 bases match TRBD1. CDR3 length: 15 residues. Per the germline V gene, CDR1 is MNHEY and CDR2 is SMNVEV (reference sequence). V gave up 5 bases and J gave up 2 bases; unmatched junction bases: 9. The CDR3 DNA follows: TGTGCCAGCAGTCCCAATAGGGACAGTGCCTACGAGCAGTACTTC. This translates into CASSPNRDSAYEQYF.

This chain connects TRBV5-1 to TRBJ2-1, with a possible D match to TRBD1 (6 bases). The V and J ends lost 0 bases and 14 bases respectively, with 9 bases between them. The CDR3 totals 11 residues. CDR1 and CDR2 (germline): SGHRS, YFSETQ. The DNA for the CDR3 is TGCGCCAGCAGCTTGGGGACAGAGGAGTTCTTC. This sequence encodes CASSLGTEEFF.

The table lists this clonotype with a few counts. The chain links TRBV20-1 to TRBJ2-1; the match to TRBD1 covers 12 bases. Germline V CDR1 and CDR2: DFQATT, SNEGSKA (reference sequence). Trimming took 2 bases from V and 7 from J; bases not matched to a gene: 6. CDR3 length equals 15 residues. DNA of the CDR3: TGCAGTGCTAGATCCGGGACAGGGGGCTCAAATGAGCAGTTCTTC. This gives the protein CSARSGTGGSNEQFF.

The chain uses TRBV7-9 and TRBJ2-7; TRBD2 is a possible D gene (6 bases). Per germline, CDR1 SEHNR and CDR2 FQNEAQ (reference sequence). V shed 4 bases and J shed 3 bases, with 10 bases lying between them. The CDR3 totals 13 residues. This chain's CDR3 is CASSSPGVYEQYF. DNA of the CDR3: TGTGCCAGCAGCTCTCCGGGAGTCTACGAGCAGTACTTC.

CDR3 protein: CATSITGGAYNEQFF. The CDR3 coding sequence is TGTGCCACCAGCATAACAGGGGGGGCTTACAATGAGCAGTTCTTC. The genes are TRBV15 and TRBJ2-1; the D gene is possibly TRBD1 (8 bases). The length of the CDR3 is 15 residues. The germline V gene encodes CDR1 LNHNV and CDR2 YYDKDF (reference sequence). V was shortened by 4 bases and J by 4 bases, with 14 bases between the two germline ends.

This clonotype was observed at least ten times. J is TRBJ1-1 and V is TRBV2; no clear D. The CDR3 loop spans 13 amino acids. CDR1 is SNHLY, CDR2 FYNNEI, per germline. Trimming pared 7 bases from V and 0 bases from J, leaving 9 bases between. The CDR3 region is CASKLGMNTEAFF. DNA of the CDR3: TGTGCCAGCAAGTTGGGGATGAACACTGAAGCTTTCTTT.

This clonotype was seen many times. The chain carries TRBV7-2 and TRBJ2-5; D gene ambiguous. Looked up from germline, CDR1 is SGHTA and CDR2 is FQGNSA. There are 13 residues in the CDR3. V was pared by 8 bases and J by 5 bases, with 15 bases between. Here the CDR3 DNA reads TGTGCCAGCCATACAGTCTTTCTGGAGACCCAGTACTTC. Translating gives CASHTVFLETQYF.

This clonotype was counted a few times. The V call is TRBV9, the J call TRBJ1-1; D call uncertain. CDR3 length: 15 amino acids. Germline V CDR1 and CDR2: SGDLS, YYNGEE. V lost 1 base, J lost 5 bases, and 15 bases lay in between. CDR3 in DNA: TGTGCCAGCAGCGTATCCCTAGGCGAAAGGACTGAAGCTTTCTTT. This gives the protein CASSVSLGERTEAFF.

The J gene is TRBJ2-6, the V gene TRBV7-9; no firm D call. Trimming removed 0 bases at V and 6 bases at J, with 9 bases between. The CDR3 spans 15 residues. CDR1 is SEHNR, CDR2 FQNEAQ, per germline (reference sequence). CDR3 in amino acids: CASSLATDPANVLTF. The CDR3 DNA reads as TGTGCCAGCAGCTTAGCGACGGACCCGGCCAACGTCCTGACTTTC.

The rearrangement uses TRBV11-2 and TRBJ1-4; D gene uncertain. Germline CDR1 and CDR2: SGHAT and FQNNGV. This CDR3 spans 16 amino acids. Trimming stripped 5 bases from V and 3 bases from J, with 16 bases between. CDR3 sequence reads: CASSERTTRPNEKLFF. The CDR3 nucleotides are TGTGCCAGCAGCGAACGAACGACCCGTCCTAATGAAAAACTGTTTTTT.

This clonotype was picked up many times. One junction end does not reproduce the germline sequence, and a read error may be involved. The chain links TRBV12-3 or TRBV12-4 to TRBJ1-1; D gene uncertain. The CDR3 spans 14 residues. The CDR3 coding sequence is TGTGCCAGCAGCTTAGTAGGCGGGAACACTGAAGCTTTCTTT. It specifies CASSLVGGNTEAFF.

This clonotype has only a few counts. The chain recombines TRBV15 with TRBJ2-3; possibly TRBD1 or TRBD2 for D (5 bases each). The germline V gene encodes CDR1 LNHNV and CDR2 YYDKDF (reference sequence). This CDR3 spans 14 amino acids. V gave up 5 bases and J gave up 5 bases, with 14 bases separating them. The CDR3: CATSGTQRVDTQYF. The CDR3 nucleotides read TGTGCCACCAGCGGGACCCAGCGTGTAGATACGCAGTATTTT. Full variable domain (rest looked up from reference TRBV15 and TRBJ2-3): DAMVIQNPRYQVTQFGKPVTLSCSQTLNHNVMYWYQQKSSQAPKLLFHYYDKDFNNEADTPDNFQSRRPNTSFCFLDIRSPGLGDTAMYLCATSGTQRVDTQYFGPGTRLTVL.

This clonotype showed up just a few times. This sequence joins TRBV29-1 and TRBJ2-2; D unclear. CDR1 SQVTM and CDR2 ANQGSEA come from the germline V gene. This CDR3 is 14 amino acids long. V dropped 6 bases and J dropped 0 bases, with 11 bases sitting between them. The CDR3 DNA follows: TGCAGCGTCCTCCCCCGGGCGAACACCGGGGAGCTGTTTTTT. Encoded protein: CSVLPRANTGELFF.

This clonotype was observed a few times. The chain recombines TRBV30 with TRBJ1-1; D remains unclear. Trimming pared 7 bases from V and 3 bases from J, leaving 9 bases between. Germline V CDR1 and CDR2: GTSNPN, SVGIG (reference sequence). The CDR3 consists of 11 residues. The CDR3 region has the DNA TGTGCCTCCGGAGGGTACACTGAAGCTTTCTTT. The encoded protein is CASGGYTEAFF. The variable domain in full, completed from reference TRBV30 and TRBJ1-1, reads SQTIHQWPATLVQPVGSPLSLECTVEGTSNPNLYWYRQAAGRGLQLLFYSVGIGQISSEVPQNLSASRPQDRQFILSSKKLLLSDSGFYLCASGGYTEAFFGQGTRLTVV.

This chain joins TRBV23-1 and TRBJ1-2; 8 bases align to TRBD1. TRBV23-1 is designated an ORF whose function remains uncertain. Trimming cost V 8 bases and J 4 bases; bases outside gene matches: 9. This CDR3 is built from 14 residues. The CDR3 is CASGVDRGSYGYTF. The CDR3, as DNA: TGCGCCAGCGGGGTCGACAGGGGCTCCTATGGCTACACCTTC.

The table lists this clonotype with a few counts. The rearrangement links TRBV24-1 to TRBJ2-2, with TRBD1 matching over 9 bases. Unmatched junction bases numbered 5, after V lost 3 bases and J lost 1 base. Germline lookup yields CDR1 KGHDR and CDR2 SFDVKD. The CDR3 consists of 17 residues. The CDR3 nucleotides are TGTGCCACCAGTGATCGCGGGACAGGGATGAACACCGGGGAGCTGTTTTTT. Amino acid sequence: CATSDRGTGMNTGELFF.

There are a few counts of this clonotype. The gene calls are TRBV18 and TRBJ2-1; the D gene is possibly TRBD2 (5 bases). V lost 1 base to trimming and J lost 10 bases, with 17 bases between them. CDR3 length: 15 amino acids. Per the germline V gene, CDR1 is KGHSH and CDR2 is LQKENI. For the CDR3, the DNA is TGTGCCAGCTCACCACTTGAGGGAGAGCGACTAGAGCAGTTCTTC. Translated, it gives CASSPLEGERLEQFF.

This clonotype has more than one count but fewer than ten. The chain joins TRBV20-1 to TRBJ2-4; D perhaps matches TRBD1 (5 bases). The CDR3 is made up of 14 amino acids. V was pared by 6 bases and J by 0 bases, with 12 bases between. Germline V CDR1 and CDR2: DFQATT, SNEGSKA (reference sequence). CDR3 residues: CSARTSLAKNIQYF. Written as DNA, the CDR3 is TGCAGTGCAAGGACATCCCTAGCCAAAAACATTCAGTACTTC.

J is TRBJ1-2 and V is TRBV28; 8 bases match TRBD1. The CDR3 covers 15 residues. Germline loops: CDR1 MDHEN, CDR2 SYDVKM. J gave up 6 bases and V 5 bases, and 11 bases lay outside the gene matches. The CDR3 DNA sequence: TGTGCCAGCAGTCCGTTGGACAGGGAAAGAGATGGCTACACCTTC. Translation: CASSPLDRERDGYTF.

Many counts were recorded for this clonotype. The CDR3: CSARDLSLAYEQYF. The CDR3 nucleotides read TGCAGTGCTAGAGACTTAAGCCTGGCCTACGAGCAGTACTTC. The V call is TRBV20-1, the J call TRBJ2-7; no definite D call. Trimming pared 0 bases from V and 2 bases from J, leaving 11 bases between. Germline loops: CDR1 DFQATT, CDR2 SNEGSKA (reference sequence). The CDR3 totals 14 residues.

This clonotype was found a few times. The CDR3 protein is CASSRGEMMVYF. The CDR3 coding sequence is TGTGCCAGCAGCCGGGGAGAAATGATGGTGTACTTC. The chain combines TRBV3-1 with TRBJ2-7, with a weak D call TRBD2 (5 bases). The ends were cut back, 4 bases at V and 12 bases at J, with 16 bases in the middle. The germline V gene encodes CDR1 LGHDT and CDR2 YNNKEL (reference sequence). This CDR3 has 12 residues.

The J gene is TRBJ2-2, the V gene TRBV12-5; TRBD1 is a possible D gene (5 bases). Trimming shortened V by 3 bases and J by 4 bases, and 12 bases separated the two germline ends. The CDR3 runs 15 residues. The germline V gene has CDR1 LGHNT and CDR2 FRNRAP. The CDR3 DNA follows: TGTGCTAGTGGTTTAGGGGTCGTCGGCACCGGGGAGCTGTTTTTT. Protein product: CASGLGVVGTGELFF.

V usage is TRBV2 and J usage is TRBJ2-1, with 8 bases aligning to TRBD2. CDR1 and CDR2 from the germline V gene are SNHLY and FYNNEI. CDR3 length: 14 residues. V was pared by 11 bases and J by 6 bases, with 12 bases of the junction left unmatched. The chain's CDR3 is CADKRERTGNEQFF. The DNA of the CDR3 is TGTGCCGACAAGCGGGAGAGGACCGGCAATGAGCAGTTCTTC.

Only a few counts were recorded for this clonotype. J is TRBJ2-2 and V is TRBV5-1; D not certain. CDR1 is SGHRS, CDR2 YFSETQ, per germline. The CDR3 has 13 residues. Trimming removed 5 bases at V and 1 base at J, with 6 bases between. CDR3 in amino acids: CASSWGNTGELFF. CDR3 DNA: TGCGCCAGCAGTTGGGGGAACACCGGGGAGCTGTTTTTT.

Only a few counts were recorded for this clonotype. The chain recombines TRBV6-1 with TRBJ2-1, with 11 nucleotides matching TRBD2. There are 15 residues in the CDR3. Germline V gene data show CDR1 as MNHNS and CDR2 as SASEGT. The trim removed 6 bases at V and 7 bases at J, leaving 8 bases unmatched. This chain's CDR3 is CASRSTSGAGNEQFF. The CDR3 bases are TGTGCCAGCAGGTCGACTAGCGGGGCGGGGAATGAGCAGTTCTTC.

The J gene is TRBJ2-1, the V gene TRBV10-3; D not resolved. Trimming took 10 bases from V and 0 from J, leaving 13 bases between them. This CDR3 spans 14 amino acids. Per the germline V gene, CDR1 is ENHRY and CDR2 is SYGVKD. The DNA of the CDR3 is TGTGCCAACTCCAACGGTTTCTCCTACAATGAGCAGTTCTTC. It encodes CANSNGFSYNEQFF.

This clonotype was picked up a small number of times. The chain uses TRBV7-9 and TRBJ2-2; tentatively, D is TRBD1 or TRBD2 (5 bases each). Germline CDR1 is SEHNR and CDR2 is FQNEAQ (reference sequence). This CDR3 spans 14 amino acids. Trimming pared 7 bases from V and 6 bases from J, leaving 15 bases between. The CDR3 DNA reads TGTGCCAGCACCGGGACCAGCGGCCCCGGGGAGCTGTTTTTT. Its protein product is CASTGTSGPGELFF.

The rearrangement uses TRBV20-1 and TRBJ1-2; D unclear. Per the germline V gene, CDR1 is DFQATT and CDR2 is SNEGSKA (reference sequence). This CDR3 has 11 amino acids. V was cut by 6 bases and J by 7 bases, with 12 bases left in between. The CDR3 spells CSADGGGGYTF. Written as DNA, the CDR3 is TGCAGTGCCGACGGCGGCGGTGGCTACACCTTC.

This clonotype has at least ten counts. The J gene is TRBJ2-1, the V gene TRBV5-1, with 7 bases that match TRBD1. With V trimmed by 0 bases and J by 0 bases, 0 bases remained unmatched. Germline CDR1 SGHRS, CDR2 YFSETQ. This CDR3 is built from 15 residues. CDR3 loop: CASSLGDSSYNEQFF. The CDR3 region has the DNA TGCGCCAGCAGCTTGGGGGACAGCTCCTACAATGAGCAGTTCTTC. Looking up the rest from reference TRBV5-1 and TRBJ2-1 gives the full variable domain: KAGVTQTPRYLIKTRGQQVTLSCSPISGHRSVSWYQQTPGQGLQFLFEYFSETQRNKGNFPGRFSGRQFSNSRSEMNVSTLELGDSALYLCASSLGDSSYNEQFFGPGTRLTVL.

Many counts were recorded for this clonotype. The chain combines TRBV5-1 with TRBJ2-3, with a weak D call TRBD2 (6 bases). The V end lost 3 bases, the J end lost 6 bases, and 14 bases lay between the germline ends. The CDR3 totals 14 residues. Germline-derived CDR1 and CDR2 are SGHRS and YFSETQ. The DNA of the CDR3 is TGCGCCAGCAGCTGGAGACTAGTTAGCGATACGCAGTATTTT. Protein sequence: CASSWRLVSDTQYF.